This T cell receptor (beta chain) was recorded in a study of shared clonotypes between healthy human individuals. CDR1 and CDR2 from the germline V gene are KGHSH and LQKENI. This CDR3 contains 14 residues. V lost 3 bases and J 4 bases, leaving 9 bases between the germline ends. TCRdb's table, derived via immunoSEQ multiplex PCR, lists solely in-frame clones and lacks some. The table shows around 700,000 clones, with 74% occurring only once. The study's findings and limits: When compared with the clonotypes that were shared by all four sorted-subset donors, the non-shared clonotypes turned out to have lower generation probabilities.

Turning to this clone: Its antigen is unknown. Distinct nucleotide sequences in the sample also encode this CDR3.

The chain combines TRBV18 with TRBJ2-2, with D possibly being TRBD1 (5 bases). Sequenced input: memory CD4+ T cells sorted from blood. Noted subset: CD45RA-negative fraction. The sequence was obtained from a woman younger than 45 in good health. CDR3 in DNA: TGTGCCAGCTCACCTCAGGGAAGCACCGGGGAGCTGTTTTTT. Translating gives CASSPQGSTGELFF. Full variable domain (missing parts from reference TRBV18 and TRBJ2-2): NAGVMQNPRHLVRRRGQEARLRCSPMKGHSHVYWYRQLPEEGLKFMVYLQKENIIDESGMPKERFSAEFPKEGPSILRIQQVVRGDSAAYFCASSPQGSTGELFFGEGSRLTVL.